The 30 T cell receptor beta chains presented below share a single source sample, sequenced in a study of blood T cell repertoires in COVID-19. Profiled with immunoSEQ multiplex PCR; TCRdb holds only in-frame clones, not every one. The sample has hundreds of thousands of clones, approximately 90% seen once. Specimen: peripheral blood. The origin of the receptors is a woman aged 18-29 years who had recovered from COVID-19.

The chain's CDR3 is CASSPATGTNEKLFF. The CDR3 DNA sequence: TGTGCCAGCTCACCAGCTACAGGGACTAATGAAAAACTGTTTTTT. The V gene is TRBV18, the J gene TRBJ1-4, with D perhaps TRBD1 (6 bases). Germline CDR1 KGHSH, CDR2 LQKENI. The CDR3 sequence is 15 residues long. V lost 2 bases, J lost 2 bases, and 9 bases lay in between.

The chain has TRBV4-3 and TRBJ1-1; the D gene is possibly TRBD1 (5 bases). Germline values: CDR1 LGHNA, CDR2 YSLEER. V was trimmed by 1 base and J by 4 bases, leaving 16 bases between them. This CDR3 contains 16 residues. The CDR3 DNA is TGCGCCAGCAGCCAAGGGATAGGGGTCTGGGGCACTGAAGCTTTCTTT. Its translation is CASSQGIGVWGTEAFF.

This clone has just a few counts. The chain recombines TRBV19 with TRBJ2-7; the match to TRBD2 covers 7 bases. The germline gives CDR1 LNHDA, CDR2 SQIVND (reference sequence). The CDR3 loop spans 14 amino acids. Unmatched junction bases numbered 6, after V lost 0 bases and J lost 7 bases. The CDR3 coding sequence is TGTGCCAGTAGTATAGATCTAACTAGCGCGGAGCAGTACTTC. Translating gives CASSIDLTSAEQYF.

The chain uses TRBV30 and TRBJ2-1; 14 nucleotides match TRBD2. The CDR3 contains 17 residues. V shed 5 bases, J shed 7 bases, and the junction held 13 bases outside the gene matches. Per the germline V gene, CDR1 is GTSNPN and CDR2 is SVGIG (reference sequence). The CDR3 coding sequence is TGTGCCTGGGACGGGGGGGGACTAGCGGGAGTATATAATGAGCAGTTCTTC. Translating it yields CAWDGGGLAGVYNEQFF.

The chain joins TRBV27 to TRBJ1-3; the D is unclear. CDR1 is MNHEY and CDR2 is SMNVEV in the germline V gene (reference sequence). The CDR3 is made up of 14 amino acids. Trimming left V 6 bases short and J 3 bases short, with 12 bases between. The CDR3 DNA follows: TGTGCCAGCAGATCGGTAGGGAGTGGAAACACCATATATTTT. The encoded protein is CASRSVGSGNTIYF.

The chain is built from TRBV25-1 and TRBJ1-1, with D possibly matching TRBD1 (6 bases). The CDR3 runs to 16 residues. V was clipped by 1 base and J by 3 bases, with 15 bases between them. CDR1 is MGHDK, CDR2 SYGVNS, per germline. The CDR3 here is CASSEFRGGQYTEAFF. CDR3 nucleotides: TGTGCCAGCAGTGAATTTAGAGGGGGACAATACACTGAAGCTTTCTTT.

The chain employs TRBV14 and TRBJ1-1; D may be TRBD1 (6 bases). Germline V CDR1 and CDR2: SGHDN, FVKESK. Trimming left V 0 bases short and J 1 base short, with 6 bases between. The CDR3 is 14 amino acids. The CDR3 spells CASSQDRGNTEAFF. CDR3 nucleotide sequence: TGTGCCAGCAGCCAAGACAGGGGGAACACTGAAGCTTTCTTT.

The V call is TRBV7-3, the J call TRBJ2-1; 11 bases agree with TRBD2. The CDR3 totals 17 residues. The trim removed 5 bases at V and 2 bases at J, leaving 8 bases unmatched. Germline V lookup: CDR1 SGHTA, CDR2 FQGTGA. The CDR3 loop is CASSPRGTSGPYNEQFF. CDR3 nucleotides: TGTGCCAGCAGCCCCCGAGGGACTAGCGGACCCTACAATGAGCAGTTCTTC.

The chain recombines TRBV20-1 with TRBJ2-7; a possible D gene is TRBD2 (7 bases). CDR3 length: 15 residues. V dropped 3 bases and J dropped 0 bases, with 15 bases sitting between them. Germline V lookup: CDR1 DFQATT, CDR2 SNEGSKA (reference sequence). For the CDR3, the DNA is TGCAGTGCTAGTGGGGGGGGCCATCCCTCCTACGAGCAGTACTTC. It is translated as CSASGGGHPSYEQYF.

The chain uses TRBV4-1 and TRBJ2-1; D unclear. Germline CDR1 reads MGHRA; CDR2 reads YSYEKL. This CDR3 is 13 amino acids long. The V and J ends lost 1 base and 7 bases respectively, with 8 bases between them. In DNA form, the CDR3 reads TGCGCCAGCAGCCAAGCTTTCGGGAATGAGCAGTTCTTC. Its protein product is CASSQAFGNEQFF.

The count of this clone is one. This chain uses TRBV5-1 with TRBJ1-6, with 7 bases that match TRBD1. The V and J ends lost 5 bases and 7 bases, in that order; junction bases with no gene match: 6. This CDR3 has 14 residues. Germline CDR1 SGHRS, CDR2 YFSETQ. CDR3 sequence reads: CASRVDRRNSPLHF. The CDR3 bases are TGCGCCAGCAGGGTGGACAGGAGAAATTCACCCCTCCACTTT.

The chain joins TRBV20-1 to TRBJ1-1, with 7 bases matching TRBD1. Germline V gene sequence: CDR1 DFQATT, CDR2 SNEGSKA (reference sequence). The CDR3 sequence is 11 residues long. V was pared by 5 bases and J by 7 bases, with 4 bases of the junction left unmatched. The DNA of the CDR3 is TGCAGTGCTCCAGGGGGAGATGAAGCTTTCTTT. This encodes CSAPGGDEAFF.

This chain uses TRBV7-2 with TRBJ1-2; 9 bases align to TRBD1. V lost 1 base, J lost 2 bases, and 2 bases stayed unmatched. This CDR3 contains 15 residues. In germline, CDR1 is SGHTA, CDR2 FQGNSA. The CDR3 protein is CASSLGQGGNYGYTF. The CDR3, as DNA: TGTGCCAGCAGCTTAGGACAGGGGGGGAACTATGGCTACACCTTC.

V gene TRBV2 combines with J gene TRBJ2-1, with TRBD2 as a possible D gene (5 bases). The CDR3 runs to 15 residues. V was cut by 1 base and J by 1 base, with 8 bases left in between. Looked up from germline, CDR1 is SNHLY and CDR2 is FYNNEI. CDR3 amino acids: CASSEGRVSYNEQFF. CDR3 bases: TGTGCCAGCAGTGAAGGGCGGGTATCCTACAATGAGCAGTTCTTC.

The chain uses TRBV2 and TRBJ2-7; D might be TRBD1 (6 bases). V lost 8 bases and J 2 bases, leaving 19 bases between the germline ends. Germline CDR1 and CDR2: SNHLY and FYNNEI. This CDR3 is 15 amino acids long. The CDR3 nucleotides are TGTGCCAGCCAACCTCAGGGGACACCGACCTACGAGCAGTACTTC. This gives the protein CASQPQGTPTYEQYF.

The chain has TRBV5-6 and TRBJ2-7, with D perhaps matching TRBD1 (6 bases). V lost 4 bases and J lost 0, with 8 bases in between. Germline assignment: CDR1 SGHDT and CDR2 YYEEEE. CDR3 length: 13 residues. CDR3 protein: CASSRQVSYEQYF. Written as DNA, the CDR3 is TGTGCCAGCAGCCGACAGGTCTCCTACGAGCAGTACTTC.

The chain links TRBV7-9 to TRBJ1-2; D is possibly TRBD1 (5 bases). The CDR3 is made up of 14 amino acids. V gave up 5 bases and J gave up 2 bases, with 12 bases separating them. Germline V lookup: CDR1 SEHNR, CDR2 FQNEAQ (reference sequence). CDR3 residues: CASSGARVNYGYTF. In DNA form, the CDR3 reads TGTGCCAGCAGCGGGGCCAGGGTAAACTATGGCTACACCTTC. Full variable domain (outside the CDR3, taken from reference TRBV7-9 and TRBJ1-2): DTGVSQNPRHKITKRGQNVTFRCDPISEHNRLYWYRQTLGQGPEFLTYFQNEAQLEKSRLLSDRFSAERPKGSFSTLEIQRTEQGDSAMYLCASSGARVNYGYTFGSGTRLTVV.

This clone was detected once. V usage is TRBV4-3 and J usage is TRBJ2-7, with 8 bases identical to TRBD1. Losses at the gene ends were 0 bases for V and 6 bases for J; bases not matched to a gene: 13. Per the germline V gene, CDR1 is LGHNA and CDR2 is YSLEER. This CDR3 has 17 residues. The CDR3 protein is CASSQDSLGAGGFEQYF. The CDR3, as DNA: TGCGCCAGCAGCCAAGACTCATTAGGGGCAGGGGGCTTCGAGCAGTACTTC.

The V call is TRBV5-6, the J call TRBJ2-3; TRBD2 aligns across 13 bases. This CDR3 region has 16 residues. Germline CDR1 is SGHDT and CDR2 is YYEEEE. V dropped 4 bases and J dropped 1; count of bases not matched to a gene: 3. DNA for the CDR3: TGTGCCAGCAGCCCCGGACTAGCGGGAGGCACAGATACGCAGTATTTT. Protein product: CASSPGLAGGTDTQYF.

The gene calls are TRBV11-2 and TRBJ2-7; 7 nucleotides line up with TRBD1. The CDR3 contains 15 residues. CDR1 and CDR2 (germline): SGHAT, FQNNGV. V shed 6 bases and J 5 bases; nucleotides not matched to a gene: 13. The CDR3 coding sequence is TGTGCCAGCAGTGACGGACAGGTTCCTTCCCACGAGCAGTACTTC. This translates into CASSDGQVPSHEQYF.

The chain carries TRBV2 and TRBJ2-1, with TRBD2 matching over 13 bases. Germline CDR1 SNHLY, CDR2 FYNNEI. There are 16 residues in the CDR3. V lost 8 bases to trimming and J lost 6 bases; unmatched junction nucleotides: 10. CDR3 coding DNA: TGTGCCAGCGGAGGTACTAGCGGGAGGGGAATCAATGAGCAGTTCTTC. Encoded protein: CASGGTSGRGINEQFF.

V usage is TRBV5-4 and J usage is TRBJ2-7, with D possibly being TRBD2 (7 bases). The CDR3 is 13 residues long. V was shortened by 2 bases and J by 6 bases, with 12 bases between the two germline ends. CDR1 and CDR2 (germline): SGHNT, YYREEE (reference sequence). CDR3 in amino acids: CASSLSRGREQYF. The CDR3, as DNA: TGTGCCAGCAGCTTATCGCGGGGGCGCGAGCAGTACTTC.

Here the CDR3 reads CASSQGVLYTF. In nucleotides, the CDR3 is TGCGCCAGCAGCCAAGGAGTCCTCTACACCTTC. This chain connects TRBV4-1 to TRBJ1-2; D remains unclear. The CDR3 runs to 11 residues. Deletions cut 1 base from V and 10 bases from J, with 7 bases between. Germline lookup yields CDR1 MGHRA and CDR2 YSYEKL.

This clone has just one count. This chain joins TRBV2 and TRBJ1-1; the D is unclear. The CDR3 length is 13 residues. Trimming took 6 bases from V and 0 from J, leaving 8 bases between them. The germline CDR1 and CDR2 sequences are SNHLY and FYNNEI. CDR3 coding DNA: TGTGCCAGCAGGGAAACAGTGAACACTGAAGCTTTCTTT. Translation: CASRETVNTEAFF.

The chain uses TRBV13 and TRBJ2-5, with 11 nucleotides matching TRBD2. After removal of 1 base from V and 2 bases from J, the junction contained 6 bases not matched to a gene. The germline CDR1 and CDR2 sequences are PRHDT and FYEKMQ (reference sequence). CDR3 length: 17 amino acids. The CDR3 sequence is CASSLAVAGGRQETQYF. As DNA, the CDR3 is TGTGCCAGCAGCTTAGCCGTAGCGGGAGGGCGGCAAGAGACCCAGTACTTC.

J is TRBJ1-5 and V is TRBV6-2 or TRBV6-3; no definite D call. V was shortened by 4 bases and J by 0 bases, with 7 bases between the two germline ends. This CDR3 spans 14 amino acids. Looked up from germline, CDR1 is MNHEY and CDR2 is SVGEGT. The CDR3 sequence is CASSFGVSNQPQHF. The CDR3 nucleotides read TGTGCCAGCAGTTTCGGAGTTAGCAATCAGCCCCAGCATTTT.

CDR3 sequence reads: CASSLPRYSSYEQYF. The CDR3 coding sequence is TGTGCCAGCAGCTTACCGAGATATTCCTCCTACGAGCAGTACTTC. The gene calls are TRBV5-5 and TRBJ2-7; D not resolved. Germline-derived CDR1 and CDR2 are SGHKS and YYEKEE (reference sequence). The CDR3 consists of 15 residues. The ends were cut back, 2 bases at V and 0 bases at J, with 12 bases in the middle.

V is TRBV21-1 and J is TRBJ1-1. TRBV21-1 is a pseudogene. The length of the CDR3 is 15 residues. The CDR3 reads CASSKIGGGRVEAFF. CDR3 sequence (DNA): TGTGCCAGCAGCAAGATCGGCGGGGGGCGAGTTGAAGCTTTCTTT.

The chain is built from TRBV19 and TRBJ1-2; TRBD1 matches at 8 bases. Germline trimming cut 3 bases from V and 2 bases from J; bases unmatched to any gene: 2. This CDR3 spans 14 amino acids. Germline loops: CDR1 LNHDA, CDR2 SQIVND (reference sequence). The CDR3 sequence: CASSISGGNYGYTF. In DNA, the CDR3 is TGTGCCAGTAGTATCTCAGGGGGCAACTATGGCTACACCTTC.

The chain uses TRBV6-2 or TRBV6-3 and TRBJ2-5, with D possibly TRBD1 on 5 matching bases. V was cut by 2 bases and J by 0 bases, with 10 bases left in between. From germline, CDR1 is MNHEY and CDR2 SVGEGT. CDR3 length: 15 residues. CDR3 protein: CASSYGATYQETQYF. The DNA for the CDR3 is TGTGCCAGCAGTTACGGGGCCACTTACCAAGAGACCCAGTACTTC.